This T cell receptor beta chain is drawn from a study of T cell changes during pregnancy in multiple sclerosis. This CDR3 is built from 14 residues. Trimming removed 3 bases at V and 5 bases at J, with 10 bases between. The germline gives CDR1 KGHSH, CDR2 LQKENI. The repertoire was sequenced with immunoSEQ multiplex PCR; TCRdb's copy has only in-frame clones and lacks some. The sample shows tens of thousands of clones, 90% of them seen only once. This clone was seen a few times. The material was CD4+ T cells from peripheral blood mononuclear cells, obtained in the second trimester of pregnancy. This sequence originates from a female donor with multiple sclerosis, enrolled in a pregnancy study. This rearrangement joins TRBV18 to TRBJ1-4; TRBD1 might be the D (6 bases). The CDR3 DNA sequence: TGTGCCAGCTCACCTCGGACAGCGAATGAAAAACTGTTTTTT. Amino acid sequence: CASSPRTANEKLFF.